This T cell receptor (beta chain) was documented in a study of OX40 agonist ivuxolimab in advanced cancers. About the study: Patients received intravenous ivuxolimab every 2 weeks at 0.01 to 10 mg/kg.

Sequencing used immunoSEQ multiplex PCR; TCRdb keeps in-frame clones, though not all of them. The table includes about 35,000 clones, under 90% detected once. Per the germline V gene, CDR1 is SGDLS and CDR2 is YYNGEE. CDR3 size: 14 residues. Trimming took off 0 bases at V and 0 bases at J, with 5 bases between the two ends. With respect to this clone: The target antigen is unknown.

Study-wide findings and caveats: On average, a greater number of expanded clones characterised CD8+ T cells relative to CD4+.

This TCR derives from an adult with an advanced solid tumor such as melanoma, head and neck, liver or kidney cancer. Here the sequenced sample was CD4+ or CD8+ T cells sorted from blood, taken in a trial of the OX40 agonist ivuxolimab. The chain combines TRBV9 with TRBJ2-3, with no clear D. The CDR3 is CASSVESSTDTQYF. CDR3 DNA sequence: TGTGCCAGCAGCGTAGAGTCTAGCACAGATACGCAGTATTTT.